This TCR beta chain was captured in a study of shared clonotypes between healthy human individuals. Germline V gene data show CDR1 as SGHTA and CDR2 as FQGNSA. The CDR3 loop spans 16 amino acids. V lost 6 bases, J lost 0 bases, and 9 bases stayed unmatched. The protocol was immunoSEQ multiplex PCR, while the TCRdb copy is restricted to in-frame clones and leaves out a portion. Among 2 million to 2.5 million clones listed, around 93% were seen once. The V and J genes are TRBV7-2 and TRBJ2-7; TRBD2 agrees at 9 bases. The sample comprised naive CD4+ T cells from PBMCs. The sample's subset: CD45RA+ positively selected. The source of this sequence is a man between 18 and 29 years old in good health. Some clones in this sample may be carry-over from other donors' samples. CDR3 in amino acids: CASRRTSAMSSYEQYF. The DNA of the CDR3 is TGTGCCAGCAGGCGGACTAGCGCAATGAGCTCCTACGAGCAGTACTTC. The entire variable domain, with the rest obtained from reference TRBV7-2 and TRBJ2-7, is as follows: GAGVSQSPSNKVTEKGKDVELRCDPISGHTALYWYRQSLGQGLEFLIYFQGNSAPDKSGLPSDRFSAERTGGSVSTLTIQRTQQEDSAVYLCASRRTSAMSSYEQYFGPGTRLTVT.